This T cell receptor (beta chain) appears in the sequencing data of a study of cytomegalovirus exposure and HLA in healthy donors. CDR3 length: 14 amino acids. With 2 bases removed from V and 4 bases from J, the gap between germline ends came to 11 bases. Germline values: CDR1 MNHEY, CDR2 SMNVEV (reference sequence). Primers included in the PCR were 60 Vbeta and 13 Jbeta primers. The table came from immunoSEQ multiplex PCR; TCRdb's copy has only in-frame clones and leaves some out. The sample records around 90,000 clones, over 65% being singletons. The TCR sequence derives from a human donor in good health. The specimen was PBMCs. This chain links TRBV27 with TRBJ1-1; possible D gene TRBD1, 5 bases. CDR3 region: CASSLGGEGTEAFF. The CDR3 bases are TGTGCCAGCAGTTTAGGGGGGGAAGGCACTGAAGCTTTCTTT.